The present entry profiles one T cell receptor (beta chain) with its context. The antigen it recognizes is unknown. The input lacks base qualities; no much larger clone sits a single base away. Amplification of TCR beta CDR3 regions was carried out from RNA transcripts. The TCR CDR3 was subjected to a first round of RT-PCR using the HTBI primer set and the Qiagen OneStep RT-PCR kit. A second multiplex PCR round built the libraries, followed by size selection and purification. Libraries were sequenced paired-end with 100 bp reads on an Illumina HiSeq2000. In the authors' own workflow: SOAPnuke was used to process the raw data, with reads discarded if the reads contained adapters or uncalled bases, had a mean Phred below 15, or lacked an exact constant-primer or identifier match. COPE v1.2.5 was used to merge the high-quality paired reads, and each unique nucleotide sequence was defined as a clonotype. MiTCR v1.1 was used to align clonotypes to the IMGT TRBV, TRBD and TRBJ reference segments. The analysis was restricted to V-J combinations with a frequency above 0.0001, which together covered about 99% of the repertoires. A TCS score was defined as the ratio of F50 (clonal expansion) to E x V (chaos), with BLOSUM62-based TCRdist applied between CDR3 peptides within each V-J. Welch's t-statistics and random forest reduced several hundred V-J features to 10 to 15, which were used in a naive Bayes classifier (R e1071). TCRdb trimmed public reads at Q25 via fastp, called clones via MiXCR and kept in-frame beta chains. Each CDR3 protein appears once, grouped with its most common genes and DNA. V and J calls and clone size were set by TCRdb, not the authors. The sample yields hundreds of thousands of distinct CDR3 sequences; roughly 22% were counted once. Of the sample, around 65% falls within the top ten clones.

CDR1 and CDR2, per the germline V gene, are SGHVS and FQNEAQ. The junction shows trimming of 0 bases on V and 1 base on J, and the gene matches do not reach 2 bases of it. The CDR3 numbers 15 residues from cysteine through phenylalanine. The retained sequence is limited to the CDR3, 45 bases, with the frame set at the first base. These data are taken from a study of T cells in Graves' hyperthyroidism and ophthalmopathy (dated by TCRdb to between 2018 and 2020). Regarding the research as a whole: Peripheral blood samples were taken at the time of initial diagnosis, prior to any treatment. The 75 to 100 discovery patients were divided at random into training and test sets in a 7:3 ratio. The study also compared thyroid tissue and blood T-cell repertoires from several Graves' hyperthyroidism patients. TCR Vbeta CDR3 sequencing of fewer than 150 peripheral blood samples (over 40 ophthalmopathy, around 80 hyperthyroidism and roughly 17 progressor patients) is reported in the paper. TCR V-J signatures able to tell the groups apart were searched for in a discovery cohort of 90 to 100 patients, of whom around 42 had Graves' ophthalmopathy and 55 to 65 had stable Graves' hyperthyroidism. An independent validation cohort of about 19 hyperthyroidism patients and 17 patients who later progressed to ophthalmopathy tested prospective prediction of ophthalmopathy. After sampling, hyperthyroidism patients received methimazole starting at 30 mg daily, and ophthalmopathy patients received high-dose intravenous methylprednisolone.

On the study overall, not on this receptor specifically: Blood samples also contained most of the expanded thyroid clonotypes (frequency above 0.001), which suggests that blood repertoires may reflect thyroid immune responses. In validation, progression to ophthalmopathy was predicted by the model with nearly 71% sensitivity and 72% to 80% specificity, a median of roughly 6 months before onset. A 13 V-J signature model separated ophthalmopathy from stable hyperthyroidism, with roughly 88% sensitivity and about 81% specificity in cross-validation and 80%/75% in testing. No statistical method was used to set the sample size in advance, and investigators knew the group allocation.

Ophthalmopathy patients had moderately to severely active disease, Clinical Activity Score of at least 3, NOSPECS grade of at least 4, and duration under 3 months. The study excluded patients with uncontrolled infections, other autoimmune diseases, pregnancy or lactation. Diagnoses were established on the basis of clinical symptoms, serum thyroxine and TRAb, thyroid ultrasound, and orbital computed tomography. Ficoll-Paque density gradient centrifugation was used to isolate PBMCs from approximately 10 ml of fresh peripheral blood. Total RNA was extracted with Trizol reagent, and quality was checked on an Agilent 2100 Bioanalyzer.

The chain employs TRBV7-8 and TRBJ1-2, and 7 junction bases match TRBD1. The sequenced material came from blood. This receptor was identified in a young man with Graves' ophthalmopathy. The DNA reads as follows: TGTGCCAGCAGCTTAGCGAGGGGGCTTAACTATGGCTACACCTTC. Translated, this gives CASSLARGLNYGYTF. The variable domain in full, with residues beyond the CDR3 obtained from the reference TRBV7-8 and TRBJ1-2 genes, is GAGVSQSPRYKVAKRGQDVALRCDPISGHVSLFWYQQALGQGPEFLTYFQNEAQLDKSGLPSDRFFAERPEGSVSTLKIQRTQQEDSAVYLCASSLARGLNYGYTFGSGTRLTVV.